A selection of T cell receptor beta chains follows, all from one sample in a study of cytomegalovirus exposure and HLA in healthy donors. Repertoires were generated with immunoSEQ multiplex PCR, while TCRdb's copy carries only in-frame clones and drops some. The data hold 200,000 to 250,000 clones, with 60% to 80% observed a single time. The sequenced sample was PBMCs. These receptors all stem from a male donor in good health and CMV-seronegative. Each CDR3 is given with its conserved first and last residue. D genes are given only for firm matches. The size field is filled for only some rows; it gives once, few, many or a size class.

.,TRBD2,TRBJ2-3,TRBV6-5,CASSTSVITDTQYF,TGTGCCAGCAGCACTAGCGTCATCACAGATACGCAGTATTTT
.,.,TRBJ1-3,TRBV5-1,CASSLEQGGGNTIYF,TGCGCCAGCAGCTTGGAACAGGGTGGTGGAAACACCATATATTTT
once,.,TRBJ2-5,TRBV5-4,CASSPTSVAQETQYF,TGTGCCAGCAGCCCGACTAGTGTTGCTCAAGAGACCCAGTACTTC
few,.,TRBJ1-4,TRBV10-3,CAISESINPRRKEKLFF,TGTGCCATCAGTGAGTCGATAAACCCTCGCAGGAAGGAAAAACTGTTTTTT
few,TRBD1,TRBJ2-7,TRBV2,CASIRDRGSYEQYF,TGTGCCAGCATCAGGGACAGGGGCTCCTACGAGCAGTACTTC
once,.,TRBJ1-4,TRBV5-5,CASSYPGTQNEKLFF,TGTGCCAGCAGCTACCCCGGGACACAAAATGAAAAACTGTTTTTT
.,.,TRBJ1-6,TRBV6-6,CASSFEPGNSPLHF,TGTGCCAGCAGTTTCGAACCAGGAAATTCACCCCTCCACTTT
few,.,TRBJ1-1,TRBV3-1/TRBV3-2,CASSQPAFF,TGTGCCAGCAGCCAACCGGCTTTCTTT
.,.,TRBJ1-2,TRBV14,CASSKKSQGGYGYTF,TGTGCCAGCAGCAAAAAGTCCCAGGGCGGCTATGGCTACACCTTC
.,TRBD2,TRBJ2-3,TRBV27,CASSSRLAGLPDTQYF,TGTGCCAGCAGTTCACGACTAGCGGGACTTCCAGATACGCAGTATTTT
.,TRBD2,TRBJ2-5,TRBV25-1,CATSLAGAETQYF,TGTGCCACTTCACTAGCGGGAGCAGAGACCCAGTACTTC
.,TRBD1,TRBJ1-5,TRBV28,CASNSPGQGNQPQHF,TGTGCCAGCAACTCCCCGGGACAGGGGAATCAGCCCCAGCATTTT
.,.,TRBJ2-5,TRBV29-1,CSVLDWDQETQYF,TGCAGCGTGTTGGACTGGGACCAAGAGACCCAGTACTTC
once,.,TRBJ2-1,TRBV18,CASSPTQGYNEQFF,TGTGCCAGCTCACCGACACAGGGCTACAATGAGCAGTTCTTC
.,.,TRBJ1-2,TRBV5-1,CASSRGDSGLNYGYTF,TGCGCCAGCAGCCGGGGGGACTCCGGTTTGAATTATGGCTACACCTTC
.,TRBD1,TRBJ2-2,TRBV19,CASSIPQGGGELFF,TGTGCCAGTAGTATCCCACAGGGGGGCGGGGAGCTGTTTTTT
.,.,TRBJ1-5,TRBV19,CASSFRGGGPQHF,TGTGCCAGTAGTTTTCGGGGGGGCGGGCCCCAGCATTTT
.,.,TRBJ2-3,TRBV7-2,CASSLALRGRGTQYF,TGTGCCAGCAGCTTAGCGCTCAGGGGACGGGGTACGCAGTATTTT
.,.,TRBJ2-3,TRBV19,CASSTRGNTDTQYF,TGTGCCAGTAGTACACGGGGGAACACAGATACGCAGTATTTT
.,TRBD1,TRBJ2-7,TRBV19,CASSTGGYEQYF,TGTGCCAGTAGCACAGGGGGCTACGAGCAGTACTTC
.,.,TRBJ2-5,TRBV21-1,CASSIVTHPRTGERETQYF,TGTGCCAGCAGCATCGTAACCCACCCCCGGACAGGGGAGAGAGAGACCCAGTACTTC
few,.,TRBJ1-1,TRBV30,CAWTRGFNTEAFF,TGTGCCTGGACACGGGGTTTTAACACTGAAGCTTTCTTT
.,TRBD1,TRBJ2-5,TRBV18,CASSLYRGLETQYF,TGTGCCAGCTCACTTTACAGGGGGCTAGAGACCCAGTACTTC
.,TRBD2,TRBJ2-1,TRBV6-1,CASGGGSGRGNEQFF,TGTGCCAGTGGGGGGGGTAGCGGGAGGGGGAATGAGCAGTTCTTC
few,TRBD2,TRBJ2-5,TRBV10-2,CASSVIQAGQYF,TGCGCCAGCAGTGTTATTCAAGCGGGACAGTACTTC
.,TRBD1,TRBJ2-5,TRBV27,CASRRQGAVRETQYF,TGTGCCAGCAGGCGGCAGGGGGCAGTCCGAGAGACCCAGTACTTC
.,TRBD2,TRBJ2-5,TRBV7-9,CASSYRTSGEKAETQYF,TGTGCCAGCAGCTACCGGACTAGCGGGGAAAAGGCAGAGACCCAGTACTTC
.,.,TRBJ2-7,TRBV19,CASSMNRLSSYEQYF,TGTGCCAGTAGTATGAACAGGCTATCCTCCTACGAGCAGTACTTC
few,.,TRBJ1-1,TRBV5-8,CASSLRGRNTEAFF,TGTGCCAGCAGCTTAAGGGGGAGAAACACTGAAGCTTTCTTT
.,.,TRBJ1-1,TRBV7-9,CASSYQTRSNTEAFF,TGTGCCAGCAGCTATCAGACACGTTCCAACACTGAAGCTTTCTTT
.,TRBD2,TRBJ2-2,TRBV9,CASSATGTSGRVTGELFF,TGTGCCAGCAGCGCTACCGGGACTAGCGGGAGAGTTACCGGGGAGCTGTTTTTT
.,TRBD2,TRBJ2-5,TRBV5-6,CASSFGLAGSETQYF,TGTGCCAGCAGCTTTGGACTAGCTGGTAGTGAGACCCAGTACTTC
.,.,TRBJ2-2,TRBV18,CASTRADSELFF,TGTGCCAGCACACGGGCTGATTCGGAGCTGTTTTTT
.,.,TRBJ2-1,TRBV7-3,CASSPKGGDSFFQADEQFF,TGTGCCAGCAGCCCTAAGGGGGGGGACTCGTTCTTTCAGGCTGATGAGCAGTTCTTC
once,.,TRBJ1-2,TRBV2,CASSERHGANYGYTF,TGTGCCAGCAGTGAAAGGCACGGAGCTAACTATGGCTACACCTTC
few,TRBD2,TRBJ2-1,TRBV19,CASTRLAGGNGDEQFF,TGTGCCAGTACCCGACTAGCGGGAGGTAACGGAGATGAGCAGTTCTTC
.,.,TRBJ1-6,TRBV6-5,CAAREKSSYNSPLHF,TGTGCAGCTCGGGAGAAGAGCTCCTATAATTCACCCCTCCACTTT
.,TRBD1,TRBJ1-1,TRBV5-4,CASTAGGAPIGAEAFF,TGTGCCAGCACCGCAGGGGGCGCCCCGATCGGTGCTGAAGCTTTCTTT
.,.,TRBJ2-3,TRBV5-4,CASSSGNNPGDTQYF,TGTGCCAGCAGCTCCGGCAATAACCCGGGGGATACGCAGTATTTT
.,TRBD1,TRBJ2-7,TRBV19,CASRSVGTGGYEQYF,TGTGCCAGTAGGTCGGTAGGTACAGGGGGTTACGAGCAGTACTTC
few,.,TRBJ1-5,TRBV6-5,CASSLRESSNQPQHF,TGTGCCAGCAGTTTGCGGGAGTCGAGCAATCAGCCCCAGCATTTT
.,TRBD2,TRBJ2-5,TRBV7-9,CASSSIAGVRETQYF,TGTGCCAGCAGCTCAATAGCGGGAGTTCGGGAGACCCAGTACTTC
.,.,TRBJ2-7,TRBV7-8,CASSYRRGSYEQYF,TGTGCCAGCAGTTACCGGAGGGGTTCCTACGAGCAGTACTTC
.,.,TRBJ2-1,TRBV5-1,CASSLDLGGGYNEQFF,TGCGCCAGCAGCTTGGACTTAGGGGGGGGGTACAATGAGCAGTTCTTC
.,TRBD1,TRBJ2-1,TRBV6-5,CASSSSQGEHNEQFF,TGTGCCAGCAGTTCTAGTCAGGGGGAACACAATGAGCAGTTCTTC
.,.,TRBJ2-1,TRBV7-9,CASSTGEGGRNEQFF,TGTGCCAGCAGCACCGGGGAGGGGGGACGGAATGAGCAGTTCTTC
few,TRBD2,TRBJ2-7,TRBV7-6,CASSLLAGASYEQYF,TGTGCCAGCAGCCTCCTAGCGGGCGCCTCCTACGAGCAGTACTTC
.,TRBD1,TRBJ1-1,TRBV6-1,CASTSAGGGTEAFF,TGTGCCAGCACGTCGGCAGGGGGCGGCACTGAAGCTTTCTTT
.,TRBD2,TRBJ2-2,TRBV19,CASSGLAGDTGELFF,TGTGCCAGTAGTGGACTAGCGGGTGACACCGGGGAGCTGTTTTTT
.,.,TRBJ1-4,TRBV30,CAWSVRNEKLFF,TGTGCCTGGAGTGTCCGGAATGAAAAACTGTTTTTT
few,TRBD1,TRBJ2-7,TRBV2,CASSPGTGWEQYF,TGTGCCAGCAGTCCCGGGACAGGATGGGAGCAGTACTTC
.,.,TRBJ2-7,TRBV5-6,CASSLFGTREQYF,TGTGCCAGCAGCTTGTTCGGGACACGAGAGCAGTACTTC
.,.,TRBJ2-1,TRBV20-1,CSASPGTGMFF,TGCAGTGCTAGCCCGGGGACTGGTATGTTCTTC
.,TRBD2,TRBJ2-1,TRBV11-2,CAGGTSGSNEQFF,TGTGCCGGGGGGACTAGCGGGAGTAATGAGCAGTTCTTC
.,.,TRBJ1-1,TRBV5-1,CASNKAGQGNTEAFF,TGCGCCAGCAACAAGGCAGGACAAGGGAACACTGAAGCTTTCTTT
.,.,TRBJ2-1,TRBV5-1,CASSLAQGRYNEQFF,TGCGCCAGCAGCTTGGCGCAGGGAAGGTACAATGAGCAGTTCTTC
.,TRBD2,TRBJ2-5,TRBV9,CASSVAGGIETQYF,TGTGCCAGCAGCGTAGCGGGAGGGATAGAGACCCAGTACTTC
once,TRBD1,TRBJ1-5,TRBV7-9,CSSSPDRGNQPQHF,TGTTCCAGCAGCCCCGACAGGGGCAATCAGCCCCAGCATTTT
.,TRBD1,TRBJ1-2,TRBV6-1,CAGWDRTRPNYGYTF,TGTGCCGGTTGGGACAGGACACGGCCCAACTATGGCTACACCTTC
.,TRBD2,TRBJ2-1,TRBV5-1,CASMARGNLAGDVYNEQFF,TGCGCCAGCATGGCCCGAGGGAACCTAGCGGGAGACGTGTACAATGAGCAGTTCTTC